The clone carrying this TCR beta chain was detected only once. Germline CDR1 MNHEY, CDR2 SVGEGT. V shed 2 bases and J 4 bases; nucleotides not matched to a gene: 2. The CDR3 loop spans 14 amino acids. Data came from immunoSEQ multiplex PCR; TCRdb stores just in-frame clones and leaves some out. This table has about 63,000 clones, approximately 83% appearing once. The source of the sample is a study of T cell responses to AZD1222 COVID-19 vaccine. The material was peripheral blood, obtained on day 0 of AZD1222 vaccination. This receptor was obtained from an adult in good health. The chain joins TRBV6-2 or TRBV6-3 to TRBJ1-1, with TRBD1 matching 9 bases. CDR3 DNA sequence: TGTGCCAGCAGTTACCAGGACAGGGGCACTGAAGCTTTCTTT. It translates to CASSYQDRGTEAFF.